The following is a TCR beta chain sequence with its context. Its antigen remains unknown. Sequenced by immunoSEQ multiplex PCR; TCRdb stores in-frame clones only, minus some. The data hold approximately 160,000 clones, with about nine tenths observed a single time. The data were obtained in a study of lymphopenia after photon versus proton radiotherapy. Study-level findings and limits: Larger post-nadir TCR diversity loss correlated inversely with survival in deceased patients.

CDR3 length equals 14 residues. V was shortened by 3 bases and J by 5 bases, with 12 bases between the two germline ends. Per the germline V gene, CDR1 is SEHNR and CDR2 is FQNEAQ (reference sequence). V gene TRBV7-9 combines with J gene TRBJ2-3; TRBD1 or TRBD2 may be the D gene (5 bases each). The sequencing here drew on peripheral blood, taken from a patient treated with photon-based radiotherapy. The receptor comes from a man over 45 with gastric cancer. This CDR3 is CASSFSGPQDTQYF. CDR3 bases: TGTGCCAGCAGCTTTTCGGGGCCCCAAGATACGCAGTATTTT.